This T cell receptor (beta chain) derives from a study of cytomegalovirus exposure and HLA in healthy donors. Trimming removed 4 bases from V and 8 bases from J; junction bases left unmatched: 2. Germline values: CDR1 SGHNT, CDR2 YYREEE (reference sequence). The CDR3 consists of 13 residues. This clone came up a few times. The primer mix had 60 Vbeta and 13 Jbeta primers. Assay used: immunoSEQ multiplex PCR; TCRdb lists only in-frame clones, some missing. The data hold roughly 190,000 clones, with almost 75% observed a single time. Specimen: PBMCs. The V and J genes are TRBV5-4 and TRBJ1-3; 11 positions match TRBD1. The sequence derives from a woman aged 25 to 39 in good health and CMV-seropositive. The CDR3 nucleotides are TGTGCCAGCAGCCCGGGACAGGGGGACACCATATATTTT. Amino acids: CASSPGQGDTIYF.